One TCR beta chain is described in this entry. Source study methods: It was from reference gene primer amplification that nucleated cell counts were estimated. The repertoire was sequenced with immunoSEQ multiplex PCR; TCRdb's copy has only in-frame clones and lacks some. V, J and clone size derive from that table, while D and trimming were established from the DNA sequence. There are more than 85,000 clones in the sample; about 79% occur only once, and less than 8% lies in the top ten. The record originates from a study of blood T cell repertoires in COVID-19. Whole-study context: There were acute and convalescent COVID-19 samples, and they came from the United States, Italy and Spain.

This receptor was taken from a woman older than 75 with active or convalescent COVID-19. Sequences were obtained from peripheral blood.

The CDR3 coding sequence is TGTGCCAGCAGCATCGACAGGGCGGAGACCCAGTACTTC. It encodes CASSIDRAETQYF. This rearrangement joins TRBV28 to TRBJ2-5; 7 nucleotides align to TRBD1. V trimming: 6 bases; J trimming: 5 bases; junction bases outside the gene matches: 6. Germline lookup yields CDR1 MDHEN and CDR2 SYDVKM. This CDR3 is built from 13 residues. Full variable domain (missing parts from reference TRBV28 and TRBJ2-5): DVKVTQSSRYLVKRTGEKVFLECVQDMDHENMFWYRQDPGLGLRLIYFSYDVKMKEKGDIPEGYSVSREKKERFSLILESASTNQTSMYLCASSIDRAETQYFGPGTRLLVL.